A selection of T cell receptor beta chains follows, all from one sample in a study of glioma-infiltrating T cells. TCRdb analysed the multiplex PCR reads with MiXCR anew, one entry per CDR3 protein. The sample lists about 94,000 distinct CDR3 sequences, under 30% seen once, with more than 6.5% in the top ten. Sequences were obtained from glioma tissue, nonneoplastic brain tissue, or PBMCs (not recorded which). The receptors stem from a human donor with low-grade glioma or glioblastoma, undergoing nonglioma brain surgery, or in good health (not recorded which). Each CDR3 is given with its conserved first and last residue. D genes are given only for firm matches. Size tells how often a clone was seen (once, few, many) or the class of an expanded clone, and some rows leave it out.

few,TRBJ1-2,TRBV3-1,TRBD1,TGTGCCAGCAGCCGCTCGGGACAGGGTGGCTATGGCTACACCTTC,CASSRSGQGGYGYTF
many,TRBJ1-1,TRBV28,TRBD1,TGTGCCGGGTCGACCCAGACAGGGACGAACACTGAAGCTTTCTTT,CAGSTQTGTNTEAFF
few,TRBJ2-3,TRBV2,TRBD1,TGTGCTTCGGACAGGGAGGATACGCAGTATTTT,CASDREDTQYF
many,TRBJ2-1,TRBV27,TRBD2,TGTGCCAGCAGTACCGGACTAGCGCTTACCCTGAGCTCCTACAATGAGCAGTTCTTC,CASSTGLALTLSSYNEQFF
many,TRBJ1-5,TRBV12-3/TRBV12-4,-,TGTGCCAGCGGCAGGGGACGGAGCAATCAGCCCCAGCATTTT,CASGRGRSNQPQHF
-,TRBJ2-7,TRBV28,-,TGTGCCAGCAGTTTACTTGAGCCGGGACGGGGCTCCTACGAGCAGTACTTC,CASSLLEPGRGSYEQYF
many,TRBJ1-2,TRBV6-1,TRBD1,TGTGCCAGCAGTTGGACAGGGGTCGGCTACACCTTC,CASSWTGVGYTF
many,TRBJ1-2,TRBV20-1,-,TGCAGTGCTAGAGATTCAGGTCGGAGGGGCTACACCTTC,CSARDSGRRGYTF
-,TRBJ2-5,TRBV9,TRBD1,TGTGCCAGCAGCGGGACAGGGAATGTTGAAGAGACCCAGTACTTC,CASSGTGNVEETQYF
few,TRBJ2-7,TRBV20-1,TRBD1,TGCAGTGCAACTCCGGGACAGGTACTCTACGAGCAGTACTTC,CSATPGQVLYEQYF
-,TRBJ1-2,TRBV11-2,-,TGTGCCAGCAGCTTAGACACAGGGTATGGCTACACCTTC,CASSLDTGYGYTF
-,TRBJ2-7,TRBV4-1,-,TGCGCCAGCAGCCAAACAACCGACCCCCCCTACGAGCAGTACTTC,CASSQTTDPPYEQYF
few,TRBJ2-5,TRBV7-2,TRBD1,TGTGCCAGCAGCCAACGGACAGGGGCAGGGCAAGAGACCCAGTACTTC,CASSQRTGAGQETQYF
many,TRBJ2-5,TRBV15,TRBD2,TGTGCCACCAGCACGGGACTAGCGGGAGGGCCAGGGGAGACCCAGTACTTC,CATSTGLAGGPGETQYF
-,TRBJ2-3,TRBV6-2/TRBV6-3,-,TGTGCCAGCAGTGTAGGCAGCTCGGGAGATACGCGGTATTTT,CASSVGSSGDTRYF
many,TRBJ2-7,TRBV10-3,TRBD1,TGTGCCATCAGTACCACCGGGACAGGGGGCAACGAGCAGTACTTC,CAISTTGTGGNEQYF
many,TRBJ1-5,TRBV12-3/TRBV12-4,-,TGTGCCAGCAGTGTTACGGGGTATCAGCCCCAGCATTTT,CASSVTGYQPQHF